One sample yielded the 13 T cell receptor beta chains listed below, sequenced in a study of OX40 agonist ivuxolimab in advanced cancers. Sequencing used immunoSEQ multiplex PCR; TCRdb keeps in-frame clones, though not all of them. The sample shows some 80,000 clones, about 86% of them seen only once. Sequenced here: CD4+ or CD8+ T cells sorted from blood, sampled in a trial of the OX40 agonist ivuxolimab. The receptor source for this set is an adult with an advanced solid tumor such as melanoma, head and neck, liver or kidney cancer.

The chain employs TRBV30 and TRBJ2-5; TRBD1 or TRBD2 may be the D gene (5 bases each). Trimming shortened V by 5 bases and J by 3 bases, and 19 bases separated the two germline ends. There are 15 residues in the CDR3. CDR1 GTSNPN and CDR2 SVGIG come from the germline V gene (reference sequence). CDR3 amino acids: CAWPPPGPGEETQYF. The CDR3 region has the DNA TGTGCCTGGCCCCCTCCGGGACCCGGGGAAGAGACCCAGTACTTC.

The CDR3 DNA reads as TGCGCCAGCAGTTCCGGGACAGGGCAAACCTACGAGCAGTACTTC. Amino acids: CASSSGTGQTYEQYF. The chain couples TRBV5-1 to TRBJ2-7; 9 positions agree with TRBD1. The V gene's germline CDR1 is SGHRS and CDR2 YFSETQ. V was clipped by 5 bases and J by 2 bases; unmatched bases: 8. CDR3 length: 15 residues.

This rearrangement joins TRBV10-2 to TRBJ2-7; D not certain. This CDR3 region has 11 residues. V lost 4 bases to trimming and J lost 2 bases, with 3 bases between them. The germline V gene has CDR1 WSHSY and CDR2 SAAADI. Written as DNA, the CDR3 is TGCGCCAGCAGTGGGCCCTACGAGCAGTACTTC. Protein: CASSGPYEQYF.

This rearrangement joins TRBV7-9 to TRBJ2-1; either TRBD1 or TRBD2 may supply D (5 bases each). Germline V gene lookup returns CDR1 SEHNR and CDR2 FQNEAQ (reference sequence). There are 12 residues in the CDR3. Trimming left V 1 base short and J 9 bases short, with 7 bases between. CDR3 in amino acids: CASSLDGTEQFF. In nucleotides, the CDR3 is TGTGCCAGCAGCTTAGATGGGACTGAGCAGTTCTTC.

In the case of this clone: One end of the junction varies from germline; a read error may be responsible. The chain couples TRBV6-5 to TRBJ1-6, with D possibly being TRBD1 (5 bases). Germline CDR1 and CDR2: MNHEY and SVGAGI. CDR3 length equals 14 residues. The CDR3 region is CASRPDIANSPPHF. DNA for the CDR3: TGTGCCAGCAGACCGGACATAGCTAATTCACCCCCCCACTTT.

The chain carries TRBV9 and TRBJ2-7; D is possibly TRBD1 or TRBD2 (5 bases each). Germline V lookup: CDR1 SGDLS, CDR2 YYNGEE. Trimming left V 0 bases short and J 4 bases short, with 14 bases between. The CDR3 sequence is 15 residues long. This CDR3 reads CASSVDGGSRYEQYF. In DNA, the CDR3 is TGTGCCAGCAGCGTAGATGGGGGAAGTAGATACGAGCAGTACTTC.

This clone was recorded once. The J gene is TRBJ2-2, the V gene TRBV15; D is tentatively TRBD1 or TRBD2 (5 bases each). This CDR3 spans 16 amino acids. CDR1 is LNHNV and CDR2 is YYDKDF in the germline V gene (reference sequence). The ends were cut back, 0 bases at V and 1 base at J, with 9 bases in the middle. This CDR3 is CATSRDEGLNTGELFF. The CDR3 DNA sequence: TGTGCCACCAGCAGAGACGAGGGGCTGAACACCGGGGAGCTGTTTTTT.

Details on this clone: With a much larger clone just one base away, this may be a read error. The chain joins TRBV5-6 to TRBJ1-6, with a weak D call TRBD1 (6 bases). Germline-derived CDR1 and CDR2 are SGHDT and YYEEEE. V lost 2 bases, J lost 7 bases, and 10 bases lay in between. This CDR3 comprises 14 residues. CDR3 DNA sequence: TGTGCCAGCAGCTTAGGACAGATGAATTCACCCCTCCACTTT. Translated: CASSLGQMNSPLHF.

This chain links TRBV5-6 with TRBJ1-2; D gene uncertain. The CDR3 runs to 15 residues. Germline CDR1 reads SGHDT; CDR2 reads YYEEEE. V lost 4 bases to trimming and J lost 4 bases, with 17 bases between them. This CDR3 reads CASSPPGPTPYGYTF. Here the CDR3 DNA reads TGTGCCAGCAGCCCCCCCGGACCGACCCCCTATGGCTACACCTTC.

The chain recombines TRBV5-1 with TRBJ2-3, with D hard to call. The germline V gene encodes CDR1 SGHRS and CDR2 YFSETQ. CDR3 size: 14 residues. V was pared by 2 bases and J by 1 base, with 8 bases between. The CDR3 nucleotides read TGCGCCAGCAGCTTTACCGGCCGCACAGATACGCAGTATTTT. This sequence encodes CASSFTGRTDTQYF.

The chain uses TRBV29-1 and TRBJ1-4; D may be TRBD1 (5 bases). The CDR3 is made up of 12 amino acids. CDR1 and CDR2 (germline): SQVTM, ANQGSEA. Trimming removed 6 bases at V and 4 bases at J, with 9 bases between. The CDR3 coding sequence is TGCAGCGTCGGGACCTATAATGAAAAACTGTTTTTT. The encoded protein is CSVGTYNEKLFF.

As DNA, the CDR3 is TGTGCCAGCAGCCGGGACAGGGAGGGTGGCTACACCTTC. Translating gives CASSRDREGGYTF. The V gene is TRBV5-4, the J gene TRBJ1-2; 9 bases are shared with TRBD1. CDR1 is SGHNT, CDR2 YYREEE, per germline (reference sequence). This CDR3 has 13 amino acids. Losses at the gene ends were 4 bases for V and 7 bases for J; bases not matched to a gene: 5.

The chain joins TRBV5-1 to TRBJ2-2; a weak D match, TRBD1 (6 bases). CDR1 is SGHRS, CDR2 YFSETQ, per germline. There are 15 residues in the CDR3. With 1 base removed from V and 5 bases from J, the gap between germline ends came to 12 bases. CDR3 protein: CASSLYRDVTGELFF. In nucleotides, the CDR3 is TGCGCCAGCAGCTTGTACAGGGACGTGACCGGGGAGCTGTTTTTT.